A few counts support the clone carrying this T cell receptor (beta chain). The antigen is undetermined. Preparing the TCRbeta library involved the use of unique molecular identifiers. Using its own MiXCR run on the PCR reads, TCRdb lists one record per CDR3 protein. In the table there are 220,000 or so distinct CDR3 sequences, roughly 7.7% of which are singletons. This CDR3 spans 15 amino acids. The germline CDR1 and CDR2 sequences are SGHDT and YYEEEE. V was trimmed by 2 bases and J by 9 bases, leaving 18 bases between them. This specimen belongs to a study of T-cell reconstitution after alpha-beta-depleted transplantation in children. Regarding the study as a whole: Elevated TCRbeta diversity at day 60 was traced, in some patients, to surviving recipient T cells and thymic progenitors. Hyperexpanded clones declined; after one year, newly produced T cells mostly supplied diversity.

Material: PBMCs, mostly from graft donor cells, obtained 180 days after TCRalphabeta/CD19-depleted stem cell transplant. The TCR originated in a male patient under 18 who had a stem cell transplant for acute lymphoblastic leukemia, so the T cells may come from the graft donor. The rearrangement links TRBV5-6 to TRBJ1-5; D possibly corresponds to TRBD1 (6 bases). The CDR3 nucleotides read TGTGCCAGCAGCTTAGGGGGGTCCGGAGAGGGGCCCCAGCATTTT. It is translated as CASSLGGSGEGPQHF.